These 20 T cell receptor beta chains share one sample of origin, sequenced in a study of blood T cell repertoires in COVID-19 (dated by TCRdb to the early 2020s). Preparation of the library involved the immunoSEQ multiplex PCR assay. Here the immuneACCESS table is served through TCRdb, limited to in-frame sequences with V and J called. Missing clones are a known gap in these copies; in checked studies unresolved V genes cover under half, and the rest lacks a known reason. The sample has 43,000 or so clones on record, approximately 80% of them singletons. The biggest ten clones account for roughly a quarter of the sample. The sequenced sample consisted of peripheral blood. These receptor sequences come from a woman aged 60-70 years with acute or convalescent COVID-19.

The gene calls are TRBV4-1 and TRBJ1-1; 8 bases are shared with TRBD1. V trimming: 0 bases; J trimming: 6 bases; junction bases outside the gene matches: 6. Germline CDR1 is MGHRA and CDR2 is YSYEKL. The CDR3 is made up of 15 amino acids. The CDR3: CASSQDGQGSAEAFF. The CDR3 bases are TGCGCCAGCAGCCAAGACGGACAGGGCAGTGCTGAAGCTTTCTTT.

This clone was seen once. The genes are TRBV12-3 or TRBV12-4 and TRBJ1-6, with TRBD1 identical over 7 bases. The CDR3 has 13 amino acids. The V gene end was trimmed by 6 bases and the J gene end by 10 bases; junction bases not matched to a gene: 6. As DNA, the CDR3 is TGTGCCAGCAGGACAGGGTCGTTCTCACCCCTCCACTTT. It specifies CASRTGSFSPLHF.

The rearrangement uses TRBV5-1 and TRBJ1-4, with 9 bases that match TRBD1. The J segment lost 8 bases and the V segment lost 6 bases, leaving 5 bases of the junction unmatched. The CDR3 is 13 amino acids. CDR1 and CDR2 (germline): SGHRS, YFSETQ. The CDR3 loop reads CASTTGGGEKLFF. The CDR3 nucleotides read TGCGCCAGCACGACAGGGGGTGGGGAAAAACTGTTTTTT.

CDR3 DNA: TGTGCCAGCAGCATCACCGGACAGGTTAATCAGCCCCAGCATTTT. This encodes CASSITGQVNQPQHF. This sequence joins TRBV7-8 and TRBJ1-5, with 7 bases fitting TRBD1. This CDR3 is built from 15 residues. Trimming took 5 bases from V and 4 from J; bases not matched to a gene: 8. From germline, CDR1 is SGHVS and CDR2 FQNEAQ.

The V call is TRBV6-5, the J call TRBJ1-5, with 7 bases fitting TRBD1. The CDR3 sequence is 13 residues long. Germline CDR1 and CDR2: MNHEY and SVGAGI. V lost 7 bases, J lost 12 bases, and 12 bases stayed unmatched. CDR3 nucleotides: TGTGCCAGCATTGGACAGGCCGTCAGCCACCAGCATTTT. As protein: CASIGQAVSHQHF.

This clone was detected only a few times. The chain couples TRBV6-4 to TRBJ1-2; 8 nucleotides match TRBD1. Looked up from germline, CDR1 is MRHNA and CDR2 is SNTAGT. The CDR3 extends over 15 amino acids. With 5 bases clipped from V and 7 bases from J, the junction kept 12 bases outside the gene matches. The CDR3 region is CASSHKAGGPGGYTF. The CDR3 coding sequence is TGTGCCAGCAGTCACAAGGCAGGGGGCCCGGGTGGCTACACCTTC.

V usage is TRBV19 and J usage is TRBJ1-2, with no clear D. V was clipped by 0 bases and J by 1 base, with 6 bases between them. Germline CDR1 LNHDA, CDR2 SQIVND (reference sequence). CDR3 size: 14 residues. DNA for the CDR3: TGTGCCAGTAGTATAGACCGGGGTAACTATGGCTACACCTTC. Encoded protein: CASSIDRGNYGYTF.

The chain has TRBV4-3 and TRBJ1-1, with D perhaps TRBD1 (6 bases). CDR3 length: 14 amino acids. Germline CDR1 reads LGHNA; CDR2 reads YSLEER. V lost 4 bases to trimming and J lost 5 bases, with 14 bases between them. The CDR3 coding sequence is TGCGCCAGCAGCCTCCGGGCCCAGGGGACTGAAGCTTTCTTT. Translation gives CASSLRAQGTEAFF.

This clone occurred once. V gene TRBV19 combines with J gene TRBJ1-5, with D unclear. This CDR3 comprises 15 residues. V gave up 2 bases and J gave up 0 bases, with 8 bases separating them. CDR1 and CDR2 (germline): LNHDA, SQIVND (reference sequence). The CDR3 region has the DNA TGTGCCAGTAGTATATCAGATTATAGCAATCAGCCCCAGCATTTT. Amino acids: CASSISDYSNQPQHF. Full variable domain (missing parts from reference TRBV19 and TRBJ1-5): DGGITQSPKYLFRKEGQNVTLSCEQNLNHDAMYWYRQDPGQGLRLIYYSQIVNDFQKGDIAEGYSVSREKKESFPLTVTSAQKNPTAFYLCASSISDYSNQPQHFGDGTRLSIL.

This chain connects TRBV11-3 to TRBJ2-3, with a possible D match to TRBD1 (5 bases). V was cut by 4 bases and J by 2 bases, with 10 bases left in between. The germline CDR1 and CDR2 sequences are SGHNT and YENEEA. This CDR3 spans 14 amino acids. CDR3 bases: TGTGCCAGCAGCTCAAAGACAGTCACAGATACGCAGTATTTT. Translation gives CASSSKTVTDTQYF.

This chain joins TRBV19 and TRBJ2-2; tentatively, D is TRBD1 (5 bases). Trimming cost V 2 bases and J 2 bases, with 12 bases left between them. Germline CDR1 is LNHDA and CDR2 is SQIVND (reference sequence). The CDR3 is made up of 16 amino acids. CDR3 residues: CASSIRQNTNTGELFF. The CDR3 DNA sequence: TGTGCCAGTAGTATACGACAGAACACCAACACCGGGGAGCTGTTTTTT.

This chain connects TRBV25-1 to TRBJ2-1; a weak D match, TRBD1 (7 bases). Trimming removed 1 base at V and 4 bases at J, with 17 bases between. CDR1 MGHDK and CDR2 SYGVNS come from the germline V gene. There are 17 residues in the CDR3. This CDR3 is CASSEWAVSGGYNEQFF. In nucleotides, the CDR3 is TGTGCCAGCAGTGAATGGGCGGTGTCAGGGGGGTACAATGAGCAGTTCTTC.

The chain uses TRBV13 and TRBJ2-7; 9 positions agree with TRBD2. The CDR3 has 15 residues. The germline CDR1 and CDR2 sequences are PRHDT and FYEKMQ (reference sequence). J lost 0 bases, V lost 5 bases, and 5 bases had no gene match. The CDR3 DNA is TGTGCCAGCAGCGTCGAGCGGGGGGCCTCCTACGAGCAGTACTTC. Residues: CASSVERGASYEQYF.

The CDR3 DNA is TGCGCCAGCAGCTTGGTCTCAGGGAAAGATGAGCAGTTCTTC. This gives the protein CASSLVSGKDEQFF. The V call is TRBV5-1, the J call TRBJ2-1, with TRBD1 as a possible D gene (5 bases). Germline CDR1 reads SGHRS; CDR2 reads YFSETQ. The germline V and J ends were trimmed by 0 bases and 8 bases, with 12 bases remaining between them. This CDR3 has 14 amino acids.

The genes are TRBV10-1 and TRBJ1-5; D may be TRBD1 (6 bases). The CDR3 is made up of 15 amino acids. The germline gives CDR1 WNHNN, CDR2 SYGVQD (reference sequence). The V end was cut by 4 bases, the J end by 5 bases, with 15 bases between. CDR3: CASSGTRGSHQPQHF. The CDR3 DNA reads as TGCGCCAGCAGTGGTACCAGGGGATCCCATCAGCCCCAGCATTTT.

The chain links TRBV30 to TRBJ1-6; TRBD1 is a possible D gene (5 bases). The V gene's germline CDR1 is GTSNPN and CDR2 SVGIG (reference sequence). The CDR3 contains 14 residues. The V gene lost 2 bases and the J gene lost 7 bases, with 12 bases spanning the gap. CDR3 coding DNA: TGTGCCTGGAGTACGGACACTAGCAATTCACCCCTCCACTTT. The encoded protein is CAWSTDTSNSPLHF.

This clone was seen a handful of times. The CDR3 sequence is CASTVLAGEGGELFF. In DNA, the CDR3 is TGTGCCAGCACCGTACTAGCGGGGGAAGGCGGGGAGCTGTTTTTT. The chain combines TRBV2 with TRBJ2-2; 11 bases match TRBD2. This CDR3 spans 15 amino acids. Germline CDR1 reads SNHLY; CDR2 reads FYNNEI. The trim removed 7 bases at V and 7 bases at J, leaving 8 bases unmatched.

The chain is built from TRBV5-1 and TRBJ1-2, with D possibly being TRBD1 (6 bases). Trimming cost V 2 bases and J 6 bases, with 20 bases left between them. Germline CDR1 reads SGHRS; CDR2 reads YFSETQ. The CDR3 is 16 amino acids. In DNA form, the CDR3 reads TGCGCCAGCAGCTTCGGGACACGAAGCTACGATGATGGCTACACCTTC. It codes for CASSFGTRSYDDGYTF. The variable domain in full, with the rest retrieved from reference TRBV5-1 and TRBJ1-2, is KAGVTQTPRYLIKTRGQQVTLSCSPISGHRSVSWYQQTPGQGLQFLFEYFSETQRNKGNFPGRFSGRQFSNSRSEMNVSTLELGDSALYLCASSFGTRSYDDGYTFGSGTRLTVV.

The J gene is TRBJ2-1, the V gene TRBV7-2, with unresolved D. Germline CDR1 is SGHTA and CDR2 is FQGNSA. The V and J ends lost 1 base and 8 bases respectively, with 15 bases between them. The CDR3 covers 15 residues. The CDR3, as DNA: TGTGCCAGCAGCTTAGGCACTACCACCTCCGATGAGCAGTTCTTC. This codes for CASSLGTTTSDEQFF. Looking up the rest from reference TRBV7-2 and TRBJ2-1 gives the full variable domain: GAGVSQSPSNKVTEKGKDVELRCDPISGHTALYWYRQSLGQGLEFLIYFQGNSAPDKSGLPSDRFSAERTGGSVSTLTIQRTQQEDSAVYLCASSLGTTTSDEQFFGPGTRLTVL.

This chain uses TRBV7-6 with TRBJ2-7; 9 positions agree with TRBD1. The germline V gene has CDR1 SGHVS and CDR2 FNYEAQ. With 1 base clipped from V and 6 bases from J, the junction kept 10 bases outside the gene matches. The CDR3 has 16 residues. CDR3 nucleotide sequence: TGTGCCAGCAGCTTAGGTATTGGGACAGGGACGGGCGAGCAGTACTTC. It is translated as CASSLGIGTGTGEQYF.